This paragraph covers one T cell receptor (beta chain) sequence. Its specificity is unknown. This sample was included in a study of regulatory T cells in long-lasting Graves disease. The study's findings and limits: Newly diagnosed disease favored TRBV20-1 and TRBJ2-1 over persistent disease. Persistent patients shared more public clonotypes (2,741) than newly diagnosed patients (about 940).

The J segment lost 1 base and the V segment lost 6 bases, leaving 6 bases of the junction unmatched. The CDR3 is made up of 14 amino acids. The germline V gene has CDR1 SGHDT and CDR2 YYEEEE. Library construction for TCR beta used iRepertoire HTBI primers and Arm-PCR of CDR3 regions. TCRdb ran MiXCR on the multiplex PCR reads and lists one entry per CDR3 protein. The table records some 490,000 distinct CDR3 sequences, about 11% of them present only once. The sample's time point: newly diagnosed GD, antithyroid drugs for less than 3 months. Construction of the TCR library relied on RNA isolated from PBMCs. This sample also appeared in a second study, on T cells in Graves' hyperthyroidism and ophthalmopathy. That work states: Using the HTBI primer set, a first-round RT-PCR was run on the TCR CDR3. With a median lead of around 6.7 months before onset, the model predicted ophthalmopathy.

The V call is TRBV5-6, the J call TRBJ1-1; TRBD1 aligns across 7 bases. Here the sequenced sample was peripheral blood mononuclear cells (PBMCs), taken at new diagnosis, from a patient treated with antithyroid drugs. The TCR sequence derives from a woman between 25 and 40 years old with Graves disease. The CDR3 reads CASKYTGANTEAFF. The CDR3 DNA is TGTGCCAGCAAATATACAGGGGCGAACACTGAAGCTTTCTTT.